The T cell receptor (beta chain) described here comes from a study of blood T cells in healthy people across ages. Study-level background: Per every two T cells, about one barcoded beta molecule was captured by template switching.

This clonotype was counted many times. Its antigen is as yet unknown. Overall study findings and caveats: A roughly linear fall in TCR beta diversity per million T cells was seen with increasing age.

The draw of peripheral blood yielded about 10 milliliters from each donor. With a J-beta primer mix and a sample-barcoded 5' primer, a second PCR ran about 7 to 11 cycles. Every sample returned 3 million or more CDR3-containing paired-end reads. TCRdb recomputed calls from the 5' RACE reads with MiXCR, one row per CDR3 protein. The table shows roughly 700,000 distinct CDR3 sequences, with 32% occurring only once. The V and J ends lost 4 bases and 6 bases, in that order; junction bases with no gene match: 11. From germline, CDR1 is SGHTA and CDR2 FQGNSA. CDR3 size: 15 residues. The J gene is TRBJ2-5, the V gene TRBV7-2; the match to TRBD1 covers 7 bases. This clonotype was obtained from an elderly woman in good health. Sequencing was performed on blood. The CDR3 loop reads CASSSIVGQAQTQYF. DNA of the CDR3: TGTGCCAGCAGCTCGATCGTCGGACAGGCCCAGACCCAGTACTTC.